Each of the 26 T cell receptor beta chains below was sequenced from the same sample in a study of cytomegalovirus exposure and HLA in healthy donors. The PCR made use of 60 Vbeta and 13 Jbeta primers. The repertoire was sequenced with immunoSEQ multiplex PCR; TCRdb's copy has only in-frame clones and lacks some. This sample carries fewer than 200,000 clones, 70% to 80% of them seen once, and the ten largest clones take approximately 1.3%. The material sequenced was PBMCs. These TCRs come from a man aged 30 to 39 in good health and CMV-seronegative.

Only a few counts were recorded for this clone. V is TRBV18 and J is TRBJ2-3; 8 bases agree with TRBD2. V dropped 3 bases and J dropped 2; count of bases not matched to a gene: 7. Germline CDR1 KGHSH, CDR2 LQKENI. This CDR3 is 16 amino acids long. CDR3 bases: TGTGCCAGCTCACCCGCTAGCGGGCGTATCACAGATACGCAGTATTTT. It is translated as CASSPASGRITDTQYF.

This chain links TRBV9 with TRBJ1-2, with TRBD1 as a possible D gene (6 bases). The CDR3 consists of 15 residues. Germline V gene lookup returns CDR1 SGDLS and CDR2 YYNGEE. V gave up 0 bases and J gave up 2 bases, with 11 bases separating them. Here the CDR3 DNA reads TGTGCCAGCAGCGTAGTAGGGGGAGGGAACTATGGCTACACCTTC. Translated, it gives CASSVVGGGNYGYTF. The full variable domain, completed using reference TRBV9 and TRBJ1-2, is DSGVTQTPKHLITATGQRVTLRCSPRSGDLSVYWYQQSLDQGLQFLIQYYNGEERAKGNILERFSAQQFPDLHSELNLSSLELGDSALYFCASSVVGGGNYGYTFGSGTRLTVV.

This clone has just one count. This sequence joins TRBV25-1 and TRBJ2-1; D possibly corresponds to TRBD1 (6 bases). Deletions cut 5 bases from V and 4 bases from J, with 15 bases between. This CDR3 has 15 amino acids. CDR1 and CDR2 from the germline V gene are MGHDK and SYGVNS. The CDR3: CASSNTGPSYNEQFF. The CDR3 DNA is TGTGCCAGCAGTAATACAGGGCCGTCGTACAATGAGCAGTTCTTC.

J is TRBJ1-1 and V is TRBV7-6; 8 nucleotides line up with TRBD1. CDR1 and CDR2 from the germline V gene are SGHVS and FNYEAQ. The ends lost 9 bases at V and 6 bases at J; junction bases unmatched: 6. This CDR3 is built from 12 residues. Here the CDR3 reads CARTGGIAEAFF. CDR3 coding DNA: TGTGCCAGAACAGGGGGAATCGCTGAAGCTTTCTTT.

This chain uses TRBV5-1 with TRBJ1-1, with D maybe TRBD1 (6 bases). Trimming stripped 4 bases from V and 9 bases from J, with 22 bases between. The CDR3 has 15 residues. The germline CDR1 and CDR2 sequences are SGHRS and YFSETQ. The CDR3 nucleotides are TGCGCCAGCAGCCCCCTACAGGGCGGCCCTTTGAAAGCTTTCTTT. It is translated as CASSPLQGGPLKAFF. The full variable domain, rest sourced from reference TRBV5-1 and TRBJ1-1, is KAGVTQTPRYLIKTRGQQVTLSCSPISGHRSVSWYQQTPGQGLQFLFEYFSETQRNKGNFPGRFSGRQFSNSRSEMNVSTLELGDSALYLCASSPLQGGPLKAFFGQGTRLTVV.

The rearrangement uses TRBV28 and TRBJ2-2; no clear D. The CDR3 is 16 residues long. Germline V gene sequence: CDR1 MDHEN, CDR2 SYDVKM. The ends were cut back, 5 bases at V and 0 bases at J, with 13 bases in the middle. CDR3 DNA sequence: TGTGCCAGCAGTACCCCCCGGGTCGCGAACACCGGGGAGCTGTTTTTT. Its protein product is CASSTPRVANTGELFF.

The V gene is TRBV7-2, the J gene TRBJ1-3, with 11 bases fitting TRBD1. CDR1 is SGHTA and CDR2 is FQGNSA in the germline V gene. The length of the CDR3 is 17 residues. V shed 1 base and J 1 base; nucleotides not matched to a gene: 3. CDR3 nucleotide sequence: TGTGCCAGCAGCTTAGTGGGGACAGGGGGTTCTGGAAACACCATATATTTT. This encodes CASSLVGTGGSGNTIYF. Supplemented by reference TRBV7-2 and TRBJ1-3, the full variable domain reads GAGVSQSPSNKVTEKGKDVELRCDPISGHTALYWYRQSLGQGLEFLIYFQGNSAPDKSGLPSDRFSAERTGGSVSTLTIQRTQQEDSAVYLCASSLVGTGGSGNTIYFGEGSWLTVV.

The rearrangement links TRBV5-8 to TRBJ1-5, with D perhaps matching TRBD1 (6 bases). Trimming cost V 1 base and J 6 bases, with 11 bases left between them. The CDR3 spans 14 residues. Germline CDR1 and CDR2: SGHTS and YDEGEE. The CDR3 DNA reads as TGTGCCAGCAGCTTGAAAACAGGGCTTCAGCCCCAGCATTTT. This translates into CASSLKTGLQPQHF. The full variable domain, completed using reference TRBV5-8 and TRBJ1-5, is EAGVTQSPTHLIKTRGQQATLRCSPISGHTSVYWYQQALGLGLQFLLWYDEGEERNRGNFPPRFSGRQFPNYSSELNVNALELEDSALYLCASSLKTGLQPQHFGDGTRLSIL.

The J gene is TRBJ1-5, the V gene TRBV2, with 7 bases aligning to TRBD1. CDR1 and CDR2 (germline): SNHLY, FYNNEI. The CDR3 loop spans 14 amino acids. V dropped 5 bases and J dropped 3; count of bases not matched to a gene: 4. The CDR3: CASSTGTVNQPQHF. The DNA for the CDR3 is TGTGCCAGCAGTACCGGGACAGTCAATCAGCCCCAGCATTTT.

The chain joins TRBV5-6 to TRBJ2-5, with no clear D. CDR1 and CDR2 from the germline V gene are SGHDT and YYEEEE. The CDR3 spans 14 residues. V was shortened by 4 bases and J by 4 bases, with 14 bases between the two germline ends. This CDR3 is CASSPRVPRETQYF. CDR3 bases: TGTGCCAGCAGCCCACGGGTTCCGCGAGAGACCCAGTACTTC. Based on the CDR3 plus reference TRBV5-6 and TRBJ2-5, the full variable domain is DAGVTQSPTHLIKTRGQQVTLRCSPKSGHDTVSWYQQALGQGPQFIFQYYEEEERQRGNFPDRFSGHQFPNYSSELNVNALLLGDSALYLCASSPRVPRETQYFGPGTRLLVL.

CDR3 DNA sequence: TGTGCCAGCAGCCTACTAGCGGGAGGGACCTACGAGCAGTACTTC. The encoded protein is CASSLLAGGTYEQYF. V gene TRBV6-6 combines with J gene TRBJ2-7; 13 nucleotides line up with TRBD2. With V trimmed by 6 bases and J by 2 bases, 4 bases remained unmatched. CDR1 is MNHNY and CDR2 is SVGAGI in the germline V gene (reference sequence). This CDR3 region has 15 residues.

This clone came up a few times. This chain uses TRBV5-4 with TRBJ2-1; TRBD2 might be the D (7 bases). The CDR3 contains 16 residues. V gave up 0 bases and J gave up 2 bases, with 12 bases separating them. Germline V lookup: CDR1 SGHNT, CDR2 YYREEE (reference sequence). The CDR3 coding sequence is TGTGCCAGCAGCTTGGTTTACGGGGGGCCCTACAATGAGCAGTTCTTC. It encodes CASSLVYGGPYNEQFF.

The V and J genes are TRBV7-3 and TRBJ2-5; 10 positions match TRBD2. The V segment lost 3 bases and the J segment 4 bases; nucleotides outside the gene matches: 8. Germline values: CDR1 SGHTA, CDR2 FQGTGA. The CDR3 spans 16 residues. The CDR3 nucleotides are TGTGCCAGCAGCTTCTTTAGCGGGGGGCCGGGAGAGACCCAGTACTTC. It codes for CASSFFSGGPGETQYF. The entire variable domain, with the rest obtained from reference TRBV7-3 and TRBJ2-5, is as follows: GAGVSQTPSNKVTEKGKYVELRCDPISGHTALYWYRQSLGQGPEFLIYFQGTGAADDSGLPNDRFFAVRPEGSVSTLKIQRTERGDSAVYLCASSFFSGGPGETQYFGPGTRLLVL.

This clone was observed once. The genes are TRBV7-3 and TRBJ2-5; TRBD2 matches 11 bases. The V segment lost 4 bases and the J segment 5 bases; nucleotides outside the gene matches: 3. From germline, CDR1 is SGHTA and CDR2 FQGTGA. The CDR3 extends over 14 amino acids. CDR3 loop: CASSSTSGSETQYF. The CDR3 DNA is TGTGCCAGCAGCTCTACTAGCGGGAGTGAGACCCAGTACTTC.

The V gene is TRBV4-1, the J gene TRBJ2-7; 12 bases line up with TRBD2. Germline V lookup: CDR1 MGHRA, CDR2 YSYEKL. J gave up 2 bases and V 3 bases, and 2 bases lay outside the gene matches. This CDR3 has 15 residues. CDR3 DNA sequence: TGCGCCAGCAGCCACCGACTAGCGGGAGCCTACGAGCAGTACTTC. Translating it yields CASSHRLAGAYEQYF.

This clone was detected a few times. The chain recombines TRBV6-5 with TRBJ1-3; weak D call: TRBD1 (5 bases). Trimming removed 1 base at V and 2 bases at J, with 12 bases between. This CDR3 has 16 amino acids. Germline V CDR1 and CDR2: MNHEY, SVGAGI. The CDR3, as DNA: TGTGCCAGCAGTTACTACGGGGGTTTCGCTGGAAACACCATATATTTT. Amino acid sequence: CASSYYGGFAGNTIYF.

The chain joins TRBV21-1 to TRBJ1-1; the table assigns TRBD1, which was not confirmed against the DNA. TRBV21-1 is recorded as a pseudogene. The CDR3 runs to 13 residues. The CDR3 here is CASSKGTGDEAFF. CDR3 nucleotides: TGTGCCAGCAGCAAGGGGACAGGGGACGAAGCTTTCTTT.

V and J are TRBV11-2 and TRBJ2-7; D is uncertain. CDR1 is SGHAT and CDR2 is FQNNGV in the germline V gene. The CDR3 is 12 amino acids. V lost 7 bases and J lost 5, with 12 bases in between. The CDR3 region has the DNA TGTGCCAGCACCCTCCGATCGGACGAGCAGTACTTC. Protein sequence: CASTLRSDEQYF.

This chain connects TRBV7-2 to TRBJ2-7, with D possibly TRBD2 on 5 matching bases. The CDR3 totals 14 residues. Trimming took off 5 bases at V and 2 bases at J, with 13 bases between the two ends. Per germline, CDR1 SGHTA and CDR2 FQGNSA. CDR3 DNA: TGTGCCAGCAGCCCGCTACTAGGCCCCTACGAGCAGTACTTC. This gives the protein CASSPLLGPYEQYF. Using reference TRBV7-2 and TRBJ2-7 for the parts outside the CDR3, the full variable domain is GAGVSQSPSNKVTEKGKDVELRCDPISGHTALYWYRQSLGQGLEFLIYFQGNSAPDKSGLPSDRFSAERTGGSVSTLTIQRTQQEDSAVYLCASSPLLGPYEQYFGPGTRLTVT.

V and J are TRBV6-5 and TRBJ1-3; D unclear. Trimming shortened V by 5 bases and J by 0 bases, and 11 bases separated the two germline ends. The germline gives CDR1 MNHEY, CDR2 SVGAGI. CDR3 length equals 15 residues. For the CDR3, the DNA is TGTGCCAGCAGTCGAAGCCATAGCTCTGGAAACACCATATATTTT. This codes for CASSRSHSSGNTIYF.

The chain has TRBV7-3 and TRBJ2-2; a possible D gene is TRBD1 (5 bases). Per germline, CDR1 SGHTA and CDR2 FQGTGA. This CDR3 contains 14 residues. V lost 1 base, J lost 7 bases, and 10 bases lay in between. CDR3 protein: CASSLIQGIGELFF. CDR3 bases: TGTGCCAGCAGCTTAATCCAGGGAATCGGGGAGCTGTTTTTT.

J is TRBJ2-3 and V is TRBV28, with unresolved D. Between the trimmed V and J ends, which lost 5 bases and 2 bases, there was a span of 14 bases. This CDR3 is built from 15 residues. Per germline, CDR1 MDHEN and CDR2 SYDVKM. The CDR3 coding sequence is TGTGCCAGCAGTCCCCATGGCCAAACCACAGATACGCAGTATTTT. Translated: CASSPHGQTTDTQYF.

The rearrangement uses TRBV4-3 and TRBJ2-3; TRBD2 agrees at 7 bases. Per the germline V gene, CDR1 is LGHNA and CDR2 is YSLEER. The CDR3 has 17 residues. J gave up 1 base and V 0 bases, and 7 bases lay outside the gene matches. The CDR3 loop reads CASSQELVTSGTDTQYF. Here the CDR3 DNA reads TGCGCCAGCAGCCAAGAACTGGTTACTAGCGGCACAGATACGCAGTATTTT.

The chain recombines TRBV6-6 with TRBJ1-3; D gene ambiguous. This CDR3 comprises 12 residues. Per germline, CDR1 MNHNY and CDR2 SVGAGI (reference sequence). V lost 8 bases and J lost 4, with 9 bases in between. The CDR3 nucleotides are TGTGCCAGCGTCCCGTCCGGAAACACCATATATTTT. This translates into CASVPSGNTIYF.

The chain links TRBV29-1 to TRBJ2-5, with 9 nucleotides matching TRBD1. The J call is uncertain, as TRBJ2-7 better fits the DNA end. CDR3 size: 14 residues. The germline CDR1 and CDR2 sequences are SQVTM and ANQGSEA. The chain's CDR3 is CSAPGQGPSYEQYF. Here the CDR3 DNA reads TGCAGCGCCCCGGGACAGGGACCCTCCTACGAGCAGTACTTC.

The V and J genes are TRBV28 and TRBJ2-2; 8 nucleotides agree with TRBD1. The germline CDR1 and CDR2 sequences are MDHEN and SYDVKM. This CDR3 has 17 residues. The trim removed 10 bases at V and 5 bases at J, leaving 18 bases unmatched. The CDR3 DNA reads TGTGCCATCCCGAACGAGGCAGGGGGCGCCGCGACCGGGGAGCTGTTTTTT. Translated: CAIPNEAGGAATGELFF. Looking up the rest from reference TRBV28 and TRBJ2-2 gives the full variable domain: DVKVTQSSRYLVKRTGEKVFLECVQDMDHENMFWYRQDPGLGLRLIYFSYDVKMKEKGDIPEGYSVSREKKERFSLILESASTNQTSMYLCAIPNEAGGAATGELFFGEGSRLTVL.